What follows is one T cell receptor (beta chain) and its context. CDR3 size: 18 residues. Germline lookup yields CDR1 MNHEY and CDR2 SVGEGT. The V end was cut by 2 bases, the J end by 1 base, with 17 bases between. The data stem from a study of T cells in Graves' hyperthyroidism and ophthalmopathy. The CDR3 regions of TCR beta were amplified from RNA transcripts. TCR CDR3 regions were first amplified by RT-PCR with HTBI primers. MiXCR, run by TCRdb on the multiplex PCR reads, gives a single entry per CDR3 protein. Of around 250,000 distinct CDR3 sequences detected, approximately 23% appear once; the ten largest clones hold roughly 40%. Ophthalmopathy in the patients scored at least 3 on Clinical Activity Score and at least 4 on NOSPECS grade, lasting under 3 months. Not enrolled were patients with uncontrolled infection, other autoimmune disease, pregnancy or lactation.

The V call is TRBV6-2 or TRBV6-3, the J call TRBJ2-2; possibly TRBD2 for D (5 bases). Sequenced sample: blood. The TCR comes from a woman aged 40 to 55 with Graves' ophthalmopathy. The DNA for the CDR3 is TGTGCCAGCAGTTACAGCGGATGGAGGCAGAAGAACACCGGGGAGCTGTTTTTT. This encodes CASSYSGWRQKNTGELFF.